The entry that follows covers one T cell receptor (beta chain) sequence. The CDR3 sequence is 14 residues long. Per the germline V gene, CDR1 is ENHRY and CDR2 is SYGVKD. The V and J ends lost 7 bases and 0 bases respectively, with 9 bases between them. Generated by immunoSEQ multiplex PCR, the TCRdb table keeps only in-frame clones and is missing some. The sample has 30,000 to 40,000 clones; nearly 90% are singletons. The data derive from a study of STAT5B mutations in CD4+ large granular lymphocyte leukemia. The sequence was collected from a human donor in good health. This rearrangement joins TRBV10-3 to TRBJ2-2; D not certain. Input material: CD4+ T cells from blood buffy coats. DNA of the CDR3: TGTGCCATCAATCCCGAGGCGAACACCGGGGAGCTGTTTTTT. This gives the protein CAINPEANTGELFF.